Listed below are T cell receptor beta chains from one sample, sequenced in a study of cytomegalovirus exposure and HLA in healthy donors. The data were produced by immunoSEQ multiplex PCR, yet TCRdb's version contains in-frame clones alone and is incomplete. The sample lists about 140,000 clones, approximately 82% seen once, with roughly 1.9% in the top ten. Input material: PBMCs. Receptor source: a middle-aged woman in good health and CMV-seronegative. The CDR3 runs from the conserved cysteine through the conserved F or W. A D gene is named only where the DNA matches it firmly. Part of the rows lack a size; the others show once, few, many or a class for expanded clones.

TRBV28	TRBJ1-1	NA	TRBD1	TGTGCCAGCAGCTACAGGGGGCTGGTGTCTGAAGCTTTCTTT	CASSYRGLVSEAFF
TRBV28	TRBJ2-5	NA	NA	TGTGCCAGCAGTAGCCGGGACAAATCGCTTGAGCAGTACTTC	CASSSRDKSLEQYF
TRBV27	TRBJ2-4	NA	NA	TGTGCCAGCAGTTTATCTGACGAAGGGAGGAACATTCAGTACTTC	CASSLSDEGRNIQYF
TRBV19	TRBJ2-1	few	NA	TGTGCCAGTAAGGTCGGAGTGGGAGGCAATGAGCAGTTCTTC	CASKVGVGGNEQFF
TRBV28	TRBJ2-5	NA	TRBD2	TGTGCCAGCAGCACCGGGACTAGCGGGAGGGAGACCCAGTACTTC	CASSTGTSGRETQYF
TRBV10-2	TRBJ2-7	NA	TRBD1	TGCGCCAGCAGATCCGGGACAGGTCTCGAGCAGTACTTC	CASRSGTGLEQYF
TRBV5-1	TRBJ2-1	NA	TRBD2	TGCGCCAGCAGCTTGAGCGGGAGCTCCTACAATGAGCAGTTCTTC	CASSLSGSSYNEQFF
TRBV9	TRBJ2-7	NA	TRBD2	TGTGCCAGCAGCCTGACTAGCGGGAGTTTCGAGCAGTACTTC	CASSLTSGSFEQYF
TRBV6-1	TRBJ1-5	NA	TRBD1	TGTGCCAGCAGTACGACAGGGGGCTATCAGCCCCAGCATTTT	CASSTTGGYQPQHF
TRBV7-2	TRBJ2-3	NA	NA	TGTGCCAGCAGCCCAACTCCAGGGTCAACAGATACGCAGTATTTT	CASSPTPGSTDTQYF
TRBV4-2	TRBJ2-7	NA	NA	TGTGCCAGCAGCCGACCTAGCATCGCGGGAAGGTACGAGCAGTACTTC	CASSRPSIAGRYEQYF
TRBV7-9	TRBJ2-1	NA	TRBD1	TGTGCCAGCAGCCGCGACAGGGATGAGCAGTTCTTC	CASSRDRDEQFF
TRBV5-6	TRBJ2-7	few	TRBD1	TGTGCCAGCAGCTTGGTCGGGACAGGGGTCCACGAGCAGTACTTC	CASSLVGTGVHEQYF
TRBV30	TRBJ1-1	NA	NA	TGTGCCTGGGACCGGGACACCCGCTCAGCCCAACGGTCTTTCTTT	CAWDRDTRSAQRSFF
TRBV28	TRBJ1-4	few	TRBD1	TGTGCCAGCAGGACCGACAGGGTTCAAACTAATGAAAAACTGTTTTTT	CASRTDRVQTNEKLFF
TRBV5-4	TRBJ1-1	NA	TRBD1	TGTGCCAGCAGCTTGGACAGGGGGCGGAACACTGAAGCTTTCTTT	CASSLDRGRNTEAFF
TRBV5-8	TRBJ1-4	once	TRBD1	TGTGCCAGCAGCTTCCGGGACAGGGATGAAAAACTGTTTTTT	CASSFRDRDEKLFF
TRBV6-5	TRBJ2-7	NA	NA	TGTGCCAGCAGAAGGACTGCTAGCTCCTACGAGCAGTACTTC	CASRRTASSYEQYF
TRBV5-1	TRBJ1-1	NA	TRBD1	TGCGCCAGCAGCGGACAGGGCGATATGACTGAAGCTTTCTTT	CASSGQGDMTEAFF
TRBV2	TRBJ1-1	once	NA	TGTGCCAGCAGTGAACGTACTCTTCTGAACACTGAAGCTTTCTTT	CASSERTLLNTEAFF
TRBV27	TRBJ2-1	NA	NA	TGTGCCAGCGGGCCCATCGGGACTCCTGGAAATGAGCAGTTCTTC	CASGPIGTPGNEQFF
TRBV7-2	TRBJ2-5	NA	TRBD1	TGTGCCAGCAGCTTAGCTGACAGGGGAGAGACCCAGTACTTC	CASSLADRGETQYF
TRBV7-8	TRBJ2-7	NA	TRBD1	TGTGCCAGCAGGGCCGGGACAGGGCGCGAGCAGTACTTC	CASRAGTGREQYF
TRBV10-3	TRBJ2-7	NA	TRBD1	TGTGCCATCAGCCAGGACAGGCTTAACGAGCAGTACTTC	CAISQDRLNEQYF
TRBV7-8	TRBJ2-5	NA	NA	TGTGCCAGCAGCCCAAGGGTCCCGCGGGGCGAGACCCAGTACTTC	CASSPRVPRGETQYF
TRBV2	TRBJ2-7	few	NA	TGTGCCAGCAGTGAGCGATCATACGAGCAGTACTTC	CASSERSYEQYF
TRBV28	TRBJ2-1	NA	NA	TGTGCCAGCAGTCTTATCGGGTCCTACAATGAGCAGTTCTTC	CASSLIGSYNEQFF
TRBV10-3	TRBJ1-1	NA	TRBD1	TGTGCCATCAGTGAGAGCGGGACAGGGGGTTCGGACACTGAAGCTTTCTTT	CAISESGTGGSDTEAFF
TRBV10-1	TRBJ2-7	NA	NA	TGCGCCAGCAGCGGAAGAGGGGGGGCGGGCGAGCAGTACTTC	CASSGRGGAGEQYF
TRBV28	TRBJ1-5	NA	NA	TGTGCCAGCAGTTTGAGTAGATTCGATCAGCCCCAGCATTTT	CASSLSRFDQPQHF
TRBV15	TRBJ2-3	NA	NA	TGTGCCACCAGCAGAGAAGACAGGCGCACAGATACGCAGTATTTT	CATSREDRRTDTQYF
TRBV7-6	TRBJ2-5	NA	NA	TGTGCCAGCACCGGGACTTACCTAGAGACCCAGTACTTC	CASTGTYLETQYF
TRBV7-2	TRBJ2-1	NA	NA	TGTGCCAGCAGCCCTGGAGGGGGCGGCGGATACAATGAGCAGTTCTTC	CASSPGGGGGYNEQFF
TRBV5-1	TRBJ2-7	once	TRBD2	TGCGCCAGCAGTGGGACTAGCGGGACCAACGAGCAGTACTTC	CASSGTSGTNEQYF
TRBV6-1	TRBJ2-1	NA	NA	TGTGCCAGCAGATCTATGGATCTAGCGTTCAATGAGCAGTTCTTC	CASRSMDLAFNEQFF
TRBV29-1	TRBJ2-7	few	NA	TGCAGCGCTAATACAGGGATAGGCGAGCAGTACTTC	CSANTGIGEQYF
TRBV7-2	TRBJ2-7	NA	TRBD1	TGTGCCAGCAGCATAACCCGGACAGGGGGGCGCTACGAGCAGTACTTC	CASSITRTGGRYEQYF
TRBV30	TRBJ2-7	NA	NA	TGTGCCTGGGGGGGCGGGAGCTCCTACGAGCAGTACTTC	CAWGGGSSYEQYF
TRBV18	TRBJ1-1	NA	TRBD1	TGTGCCAGCTCACCCCCTGGGACAGAGAACACTGAAGCTTTCTTT	CASSPPGTENTEAFF
TRBV4-1	TRBJ2-7	NA	TRBD1	TGCGCCAGCAGCCAAGATTCTGAACAGGGGTCCTACGAGCAGTACTTC	CASSQDSEQGSYEQYF
TRBV5-6	TRBJ2-1	NA	NA	TGTGCCAGCAGCTTGGCGCAACTCCCCTACAATGAGCAGTTCTTC	CASSLAQLPYNEQFF
TRBV6-5	TRBJ2-1	once	TRBD2	TGTGCCAGCAGTAGCGGGAGGGCGCATGAGCAGTTCTTC	CASSSGRAHEQFF